This T cell receptor beta chain was sequenced in a study of blood T cell repertoires in COVID-19. At the level of the study: The analysed material was cDNA or gDNA that came from T cells, B-cell-depleted T cells, or PBMCs.

The germline CDR1 and CDR2 sequences are SGHRS and YFSETQ. The CDR3 covers 16 residues. V lost 4 bases and J lost 0, with 16 bases in between. Some clones are missing from TCRdb's copy, which holds only in-frame ones; the method was immunoSEQ multiplex PCR. The data show around 360,000 clones, more than 70% seen once. Sequencing was done on a sample of PBMCs or T cells enriched from blood (not recorded which). The receptor was derived from a man aged 35 to 55 in a cohort exposed to, infected with or recovered from COVID-19 (not recorded which). The chain combines TRBV5-1 with TRBJ2-5; D might be TRBD1 (7 bases). CDR3 residues: CASSPRQGGNQETQYF. The CDR3, as DNA: TGCGCCAGCAGCCCCCGACAGGGAGGCAACCAAGAGACCCAGTACTTC.